Listed below are T cell receptor beta chains from one sample, sequenced in a study of T cells expressing NK-cell markers. Following a re-call of the 5' RACE reads, TCRdb has one entry per CDR3 protein and lacks DNA. Recorded for this sample: about 260,000 distinct CDR3 sequences. Sequenced input: blood T cells: a sorted CD56 or NKG2C T cell subset, CD4+ or CD8+ T cells, or bulk PBMC T cells (not recorded which). The origin of the receptors is a man younger than 35 in good health. The CDR3 runs from the conserved cysteine through the conserved F or W.

V	J	CDR3
TRBV11-1	TRBJ2-5	CASSSQRDRGETQYF
TRBV12-3/TRBV12-4	TRBJ1-5	CASRTSSNQPQHF
TRBV5-1	TRBJ2-5	CASSLARTSATQETQYF
TRBV29-1	TRBJ2-2	CSVAQVGLPSTGELFF
TRBV20-1	TRBJ1-1	CSATDPGQGFGTEAFF
TRBV3-1	TRBJ2-6	CATSRAGANVLTF
TRBV4-2	TRBJ2-5	CASSQGEDQETQYF
TRBV12-3/TRBV12-4	TRBJ2-1	CASSPLAGTSYNEQFF
TRBV29-1	TRBJ1-4	CSATRGGEKLFF
TRBV12-3/TRBV12-4	TRBJ1-1	CASTSSRLNTEAFF
TRBV25-1	TRBJ2-1	CASSEFTAYNEQFF
TRBV27	TRBJ2-5	CASSPTRRLETQYF
TRBV3-1	TRBJ2-7	CASSQYPVGVAPYEQYF
TRBV5-1	TRBJ2-3	CASRSGPPPDTQYF
TRBV4-2	TRBJ1-2	CASSQGRPPGYTF
TRBV11-2	TRBJ2-1	CASSSLRDPNEQFF
TRBV5-1	TRBJ1-1	CASSFKQDGVTEAFF